This passage covers 12 T cell receptor beta chains from one sample sequenced in a study of shared clonotypes between healthy human individuals. Naive CD8 isolation took CD45RO-negative cells positively selected for CCR7 and excluded terminally differentiated effector memory CD45RA+ cells. Assay: immunoSEQ multiplex PCR; the TCRdb copy retains only in-frame clones and omits some. In the table there are 2 million to 2.5 million clones, about 95% of which are singletons. Sequencing input: naive CD8+ T cells sorted from blood. These receptors all come from a man aged 18 to 35 in good health.

In regard to this clone: Other DNA variants within this sample encode the same CDR3. V usage is TRBV6-5 and J usage is TRBJ2-1; D remains unclear. Germline CDR1 reads MNHEY; CDR2 reads SVGAGI. The CDR3 is made up of 12 amino acids. V lost 0 bases to trimming and J lost 7 bases, with 4 bases between them. The CDR3 coding sequence is TGTGCCAGCAGTTACTCGGGGAATGAGCAGTTCTTC. Translating it yields CASSYSGNEQFF.

The chain recombines TRBV28 with TRBJ1-1; D is ambiguous. The V gene lost 3 bases and the J gene lost 6 bases, with 11 bases spanning the gap. Germline loops: CDR1 MDHEN, CDR2 SYDVKM. The CDR3 is 13 residues long. CDR3 residues: CASSFSGGAEAFF. The CDR3 DNA sequence: TGTGCCAGCAGTTTTAGTGGTGGTGCTGAAGCTTTCTTT.

The V and J genes are TRBV5-1 and TRBJ1-1; 8 nucleotides line up with TRBD1. Germline CDR1 SGHRS, CDR2 YFSETQ. V dropped 4 bases and J dropped 3; count of bases not matched to a gene: 11. The CDR3 spans 16 residues. CDR3 in DNA: TGCGCCAGCAGCGATCGGACAGGGCAGATCGACACTGAAGCTTTCTTT. Translation: CASSDRTGQIDTEAFF.

On this clone itself: Other DNA sequences in the same sample also yield this CDR3. The chain employs TRBV11-2 and TRBJ2-7; the match to TRBD1 covers 8 bases. Trimming at V came to 3 bases and at J to 1 base, leaving 2 bases not matched to a gene. The CDR3 sequence is 14 residues long. The germline CDR1 and CDR2 sequences are SGHAT and FQNNGV. CDR3 loop: CASSFGQGSYEQYF. In nucleotides, the CDR3 is TGTGCCAGCAGCTTCGGACAGGGTTCCTACGAGCAGTACTTC.

V gene TRBV30 combines with J gene TRBJ2-7; possible D gene TRBD2, 5 bases. Germline-derived CDR1 and CDR2 are GTSNPN and SVGIG (reference sequence). Trimming stripped 5 bases from V and 5 bases from J, with 10 bases between. This CDR3 is 11 amino acids long. CDR3 in amino acids: CAWAGVNEQYF. The CDR3 DNA follows: TGTGCCTGGGCCGGGGTCAACGAGCAGTACTTC.

In the case of this clone: This sample also contains other DNA sequences that code for the same CDR3. The chain links TRBV19 to TRBJ2-7; 7 bases agree with TRBD1. From germline, CDR1 is LNHDA and CDR2 SQIVND (reference sequence). After removal of 6 bases from V and 7 bases from J, the junction contained 9 bases not matched to a gene. The CDR3 has 13 amino acids. CDR3 nucleotides: TGTGCCAGTAGCCTAACAGGGGTTTATGAGCAGTACTTC. Protein sequence: CASSLTGVYEQYF.

The chain combines TRBV14 with TRBJ2-1; perhaps TRBD2 as D (6 bases). The germline CDR1 and CDR2 sequences are SGHDN and FVKESK. The ends were cut back, 4 bases at V and 2 bases at J, with 12 bases in the middle. The length of the CDR3 is 15 residues. CDR3 DNA: TGTGCCAGCAGCCTACGGGGGAATACCTACAATGAGCAGTTCTTC. Translation gives CASSLRGNTYNEQFF.

V gene TRBV27 combines with J gene TRBJ1-1; 9 nucleotides line up with TRBD1. V lost 5 bases and J lost 3; bases outside the gene matches: 4. This CDR3 has 14 amino acids. CDR1 is MNHEY and CDR2 is SMNVEV in the germline V gene (reference sequence). CDR3 residues: CASSVQGADTEAFF. CDR3 DNA: TGTGCCAGCAGTGTACAGGGGGCCGACACTGAAGCTTTCTTT.

The chain couples TRBV30 to TRBJ1-5, with D possibly matching TRBD1 (5 bases). The CDR3 loop spans 12 amino acids. The V and J ends lost 5 bases and 7 bases respectively, with 12 bases between them. Germline V CDR1 and CDR2: GTSNPN, SVGIG (reference sequence). CDR3 in DNA: TGTGCCTGGTGGCAGGGTTACCAGCCCCAGCATTTT. It translates to CAWWQGYQPQHF.

This clone was recorded once. CDR3 sequence: CASRSGVNYTF. The CDR3 bases are TGTGCCAGCAGATCCGGGGTGAACTACACCTTC. The rearrangement uses TRBV6-5 and TRBJ1-2; D remains unclear. CDR1 and CDR2 from the germline V gene are MNHEY and SVGAGI. Trimming left V 6 bases short and J 10 bases short, with 12 bases between. The CDR3 is 11 amino acids.

This chain uses TRBV29-1 with TRBJ2-4; D gene ambiguous. The CDR3 consists of 15 residues. Trimming removed 0 bases at V and 5 bases at J, with 14 bases between. Per germline, CDR1 SQVTM and CDR2 ANQGSEA. The CDR3 reads CSVEDGDSTENIQYF. The CDR3 DNA reads TGCAGCGTTGAAGATGGTGACTCAACAGAAAACATTCAGTACTTC.

The chain uses TRBV19 and TRBJ2-2; D not resolved. Germline V gives CDR1 LNHDA, CDR2 SQIVND (reference sequence). Trimming shortened V by 4 bases and J by 0 bases, and 6 bases separated the two germline ends. CDR3 length equals 14 residues. For the CDR3, the DNA is TGTGCCAGTAGTACTTGGACGAACACCGGGGAGCTGTTTTTT. Amino acids: CASSTWTNTGELFF.